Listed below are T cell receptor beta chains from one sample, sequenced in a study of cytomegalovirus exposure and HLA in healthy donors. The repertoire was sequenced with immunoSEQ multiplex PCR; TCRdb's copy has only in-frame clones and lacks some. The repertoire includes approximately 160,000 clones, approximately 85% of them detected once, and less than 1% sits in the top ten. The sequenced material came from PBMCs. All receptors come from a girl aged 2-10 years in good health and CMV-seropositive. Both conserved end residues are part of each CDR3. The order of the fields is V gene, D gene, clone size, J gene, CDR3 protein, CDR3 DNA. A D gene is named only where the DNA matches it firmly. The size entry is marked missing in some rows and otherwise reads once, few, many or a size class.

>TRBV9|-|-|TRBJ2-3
CASSVAPGGGLADTQYF
TGTGCCAGCAGCGTAGCTCCCGGAGGGGGCCTCGCAGATACGCAGTATTTT
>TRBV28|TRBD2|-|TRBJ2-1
CASSQLGLAGYNEQFF
TGTGCCAGCAGTCAACTAGGACTAGCGGGATACAATGAGCAGTTCTTC
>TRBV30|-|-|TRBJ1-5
CAWSVGVNQPQHF
TGTGCCTGGAGTGTCGGGGTTAATCAGCCCCAGCATTTT
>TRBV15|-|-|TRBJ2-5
CATSTRGAGETQYF
TGTGCCACCAGCACCAGGGGGGCGGGTGAGACCCAGTACTTC
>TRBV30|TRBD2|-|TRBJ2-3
CAWSLAGEDTDTQYF
TGTGCCTGGAGTTTGGCGGGAGAGGACACAGATACGCAGTATTTT
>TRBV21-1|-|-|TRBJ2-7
CASSKEASGPTYEQYF
TGTGCCAGCAGCAAAGAGGCTAGCGGACCCACCTACGAGCAGTACTTC
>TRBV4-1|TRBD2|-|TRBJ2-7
CASSQDRTSSYEQYF
TGCGCCAGCAGCCAAGACCGGACTAGCAGCTACGAGCAGTACTTC
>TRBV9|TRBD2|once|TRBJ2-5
CASSVGTRLETQYF
TGTGCCAGCAGCGTTGGGACTAGGTTAGAGACCCAGTACTTC
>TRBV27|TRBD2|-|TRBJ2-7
CASSSLAGLLSEQYF
TGTGCCAGCAGTTCGCTAGCGGGCCTCTTATCCGAGCAGTACTTC
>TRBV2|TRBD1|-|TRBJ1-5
CASSERGQGFYQPQHF
TGTGCCAGCAGTGAAAGAGGACAGGGGTTTTATCAGCCCCAGCATTTT
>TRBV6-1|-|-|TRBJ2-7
CASRKERSPYHEQYF
TGTGCCAGCAGGAAGGAGCGGAGCCCGTACCACGAGCAGTACTTC
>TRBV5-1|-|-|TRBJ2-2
CASSLGQPGELFF
TGCGCCAGCAGCTTGGGACAGCCCGGGGAGCTGTTTTTT
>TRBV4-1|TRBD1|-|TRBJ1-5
CASSRPGTGTNQPQHF
TGCGCCAGCAGCCGTCCCGGGACAGGGACTAATCAGCCCCAGCATTTT
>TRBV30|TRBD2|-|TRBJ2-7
CAWRIAGGPREQYF
TGTGCCTGGAGGATAGCGGGGGGGCCTCGGGAGCAGTACTTC
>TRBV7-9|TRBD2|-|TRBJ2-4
CASSSGTSFLGF
TGTGCCAGCAGCTCCGGGACTAGTTTTCTAGGCTTC
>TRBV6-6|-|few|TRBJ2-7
CASRPGGLPYEQYF
TGTGCCAGCAGGCCCGGGGGTCTTCCCTACGAGCAGTACTTC
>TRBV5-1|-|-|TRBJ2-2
CASSLLWPNTGELFF
TGCGCCAGCAGCTTGTTATGGCCTAACACCGGGGAGCTGTTTTTT
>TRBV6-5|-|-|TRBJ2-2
CASSYRENTGELFF
TGTGCCAGCAGTTACCGGGAGAACACCGGGGAGCTGTTTTTT
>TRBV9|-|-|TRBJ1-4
CASSVYGGGNEKLFF
TGTGCCAGCAGCGTTTACGGGGGGGGAAATGAAAAACTGTTTTTT
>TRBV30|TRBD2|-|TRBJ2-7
CAWNEGAGVDEQYF
TGTGCCTGGAATGAGGGAGCGGGAGTAGACGAGCAGTACTTC
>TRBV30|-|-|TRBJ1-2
CAWSTYYRSGPYGYTF
TGTGCCTGGAGTACCTATTACAGAAGCGGGCCTTATGGCTACACCTTC
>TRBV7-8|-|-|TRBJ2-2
CASSSNSGTGELFF
TGTGCCAGCAGTTCTAATAGCGGCACCGGGGAGCTGTTTTTT